The 27 T cell receptor beta chains given below trace back to one sample, sequenced in a study of blood T cells in healthy people across ages. A second about 6 to 12 cycle PCR used barcoded and J-beta primers. TCRdb re-derived calls from the 5' RACE reads in MiXCR, one entry per CDR3 protein. Of 850,000 to 1,000,000 distinct CDR3 sequences listed, under 50% are singletons. The sequencing sample was made of blood. The receptor source for this set is a man aged 25-40 years in good health.

The gene calls are TRBV7-9 and TRBJ1-3; D unclear. V lost 1 base, J lost 2 bases, and 12 bases lay in between. Germline V gene sequence: CDR1 SEHNR, CDR2 FQNEAQ (reference sequence). This CDR3 spans 16 amino acids. CDR3 DNA: TGTGCCAGCAGCTTAGGCTCCCAAACCGCTGGAAACACCATATATTTT. Protein product: CASSLGSQTAGNTIYF.

The rearrangement links TRBV29-1 to TRBJ2-5; no reliable D call. V shed 2 bases and J shed 5 bases, with 12 bases lying between them. Germline-derived CDR1 and CDR2 are SQVTM and ANQGSEA. This CDR3 has 13 residues. Here the CDR3 reads CSVERPSDETQYF. In nucleotides, the CDR3 is TGCAGCGTTGAAAGACCTAGTGACGAGACCCAGTACTTC.

The V call is TRBV29-1, the J call TRBJ2-3, with 10 bases lining up with TRBD2. Germline values: CDR1 SQVTM, CDR2 ANQGSEA. V was pared by 5 bases and J by 2 bases, with 1 base of the junction left unmatched. This CDR3 region has 13 residues. The CDR3 sequence is CSVSGGATDTQYF. The CDR3 DNA sequence: TGCAGCGTTAGCGGGGGGGCCACAGATACGCAGTATTTT.

This clonotype was seen only a few times. The rearrangement joins TRBV13 to TRBJ2-6, with 7 nucleotides matching TRBD1. V was pared by 4 bases and J by 2 bases, with 8 bases of the junction left unmatched. The CDR3 has 17 residues. The germline V gene has CDR1 PRHDT and CDR2 FYEKMQ (reference sequence). This CDR3 reads CASSSDRVGTGANVLTF. The CDR3 coding sequence is TGTGCCAGCAGCTCTGACAGGGTGGGAACTGGGGCCAACGTCCTGACTTTC.

The J gene is TRBJ1-1, the V gene TRBV9, with D unresolved. Looked up from germline, CDR1 is SGDLS and CDR2 is YYNGEE. With 0 bases removed from V and 0 bases from J, the gap between germline ends came to 6 bases. The CDR3 sequence is 14 residues long. CDR3 loop: CASSVVPVNTEAFF. In DNA form, the CDR3 reads TGTGCCAGCAGCGTAGTCCCAGTGAACACTGAAGCTTTCTTT.

The V gene is TRBV20-1, the J gene TRBJ2-1, with 12 nucleotides matching TRBD2. With V trimmed by 6 bases and J by 4 bases, 4 bases remained unmatched. Looked up from germline, CDR1 is DFQATT and CDR2 is SNEGSKA (reference sequence). This CDR3 spans 14 amino acids. CDR3 coding DNA: TGCAGTGCAACTAGCGGGGGGCCGTACAATGAGCAGTTCTTC. It yields the protein CSATSGGPYNEQFF.

This clonotype was counted ten times or more. The chain has TRBV10-3 and TRBJ1-1; D remains unclear. The CDR3 sequence is 14 residues long. Trimming took off 7 bases at V and 1 base at J, with 13 bases between the two ends. CDR1 is ENHRY and CDR2 is SYGVKD in the germline V gene. The CDR3 loop is CAIKGGAQNTEAFF. The CDR3 DNA reads as TGTGCCATCAAGGGCGGAGCGCAGAACACTGAAGCTTTCTTT.

The gene calls are TRBV6-5 and TRBJ1-4; D remains ambiguous. This CDR3 comprises 12 residues. Trimming took 5 bases from V and 7 from J, leaving 8 bases between them. CDR1 MNHEY and CDR2 SVGAGI come from the germline V gene. The CDR3 spells CASSRIGEKLFF. In DNA, the CDR3 is TGTGCCAGCAGTAGAATAGGTGAAAAACTGTTTTTT.

The chain recombines TRBV29-1 with TRBJ2-3; tentative D call: TRBD2 (5 bases). The V and J ends lost 7 bases and 7 bases respectively, with 12 bases between them. CDR3 length: 11 residues. CDR1 and CDR2 from the germline V gene are SQVTM and ANQGSEA. This CDR3 is CSASAGNTQYF. DNA for the CDR3: TGCAGCGCCTCGGCCGGGAATACGCAGTATTTT.

The J gene is TRBJ1-5, the V gene TRBV20-1; no firm D call. V shed 0 bases and J shed 1 base, with 10 bases lying between them. The germline V gene encodes CDR1 DFQATT and CDR2 SNEGSKA (reference sequence). The CDR3 is 15 residues long. The CDR3 DNA reads as TGCAGTGCTAGAGATGGCAGCAAAAGCAATCAGCCCCAGCATTTT. Translated, it gives CSARDGSKSNQPQHF.

The table lists this clonotype with many counts. This rearrangement joins TRBV7-2 to TRBJ2-3; 10 bases match TRBD2. The CDR3 consists of 18 residues. Trimming removed 6 bases from V and 2 bases from J; junction bases left unmatched: 14. The germline V gene has CDR1 SGHTA and CDR2 FQGNSA. This CDR3 is CASRPRVFSGGPTDTQYF. The CDR3 nucleotides read TGTGCCAGCAGGCCGCGGGTATTTAGCGGGGGGCCCACAGATACGCAGTATTTT.

The rearrangement uses TRBV27 and TRBJ1-1, with no clear D. CDR3 length equals 12 residues. V lost 4 bases and J 2 bases, leaving 5 bases between the germline ends. In germline, CDR1 is MNHEY, CDR2 SMNVEV (reference sequence). CDR3 DNA: TGTGCCAGCAGTTGGCCTAACACTGAAGCTTTCTTT. It translates to CASSWPNTEAFF.

This chain joins TRBV28 and TRBJ2-7; D gene uncertain. The CDR3 length is 15 residues. Trimming pared 6 bases from V and 2 bases from J, leaving 17 bases between. Germline CDR1 and CDR2: MDHEN and SYDVKM. Here the CDR3 DNA reads TGTGCCAGCAGCTCCCTACAATCAGGCGCCTACGAGCAGTACTTC. This sequence encodes CASSSLQSGAYEQYF.

The table lists this clonotype with a few counts. A much larger clonotype is one base distant, so this may be a read error. The chain couples TRBV7-9 to TRBJ1-5; tentative D call: TRBD1 (6 bases). CDR3 length: 15 amino acids. With 5 bases removed from V and 0 bases from J, the gap between germline ends came to 11 bases. Germline V gene sequence: CDR1 SEHNR, CDR2 FQNEAQ (reference sequence). CDR3 sequence reads: CASSPTGTSNQPQHF. In DNA, the CDR3 is TGTGCCAGCAGCCCCACAGGGACTAGCAATCAGCCCCAGCATTTT.

V is TRBV20-1 and J is TRBJ2-7; possible D gene TRBD2, 7 bases. Germline V gene sequence: CDR1 DFQATT, CDR2 SNEGSKA (reference sequence). Trimming stripped 0 bases from V and 3 bases from J, with 15 bases between. The CDR3 has 15 amino acids. The CDR3 sequence is CSARDLGGGVYEQYF. CDR3 DNA sequence: TGCAGTGCTAGAGATCTAGGGGGGGGAGTCTACGAGCAGTACTTC.

This clonotype was recorded a few times. This chain links TRBV6-1 with TRBJ2-7; the D gene is possibly TRBD1 (6 bases). This CDR3 is 14 amino acids long. The V end was cut by 7 bases, the J end by 2 bases, with 15 bases between. CDR1 and CDR2 from the germline V gene are MNHNS and SASEGT. This CDR3 reads CASTRTVGPYEQYF. The CDR3 nucleotides are TGTGCCAGCACCCGGACAGTCGGGCCCTACGAGCAGTACTTC.

The gene calls are TRBV28 and TRBJ1-5, with no clear D. Germline CDR1 and CDR2: MDHEN and SYDVKM. The V end was cut by 5 bases, the J end by 2 bases, with 13 bases between. This CDR3 region has 15 residues. CDR3 nucleotide sequence: TGTGCCAGCAGTCCACGTCCCGCCGGCAATCAGCCCCAGCATTTT. Translating gives CASSPRPAGNQPQHF.

This clonotype was seen only a few times. As DNA, the CDR3 is TGTGCCAGCAGCGTTTATCAGGGTGGGATTGAAGCTTTCTTT. Translation gives CASSVYQGGIEAFF. The chain is built from TRBV9 and TRBJ1-1; weak D call: TRBD1 (5 bases). The V end was cut by 2 bases, the J end by 7 bases, with 15 bases between. Per germline, CDR1 SGDLS and CDR2 YYNGEE. CDR3 size: 14 residues.

The rearrangement uses TRBV20-1 and TRBJ2-3; 9 bases map to TRBD2. Germline lookup yields CDR1 DFQATT and CDR2 SNEGSKA (reference sequence). This CDR3 is 13 amino acids long. V lost 8 bases, J lost 5 bases, and 8 bases stayed unmatched. CDR3 in amino acids: CSPPAGGQDTQYF. The CDR3, as DNA: TGCAGTCCGCCGGCGGGGGGGCAAGATACGCAGTATTTT.

The chain has TRBV10-3 and TRBJ1-5; D is unresolved. This CDR3 region has 15 residues. Per the germline V gene, CDR1 is ENHRY and CDR2 is SYGVKD. Trimming removed 4 bases from V and 1 base from J, with 11 bases in between. For the CDR3, the DNA is TGTGCCATCAGTGGGGGAACGGGGAGCAATCAGCCCCAGCATTTT. It is translated as CAISGGTGSNQPQHF.

This clonotype appeared a single time. The chain joins TRBV6-5 to TRBJ2-2; D gene ambiguous. Per the germline V gene, CDR1 is MNHEY and CDR2 is SVGAGI. Trimming cost V 2 bases and J 5 bases, with 6 bases left between them. The CDR3 totals 13 residues. The CDR3 region is CASSYVGTGELFF. The CDR3 DNA reads TGTGCCAGCAGTTACGTAGGGACCGGGGAGCTGTTTTTT.

The chain joins TRBV27 to TRBJ1-5; unclear D gene. Germline CDR1 and CDR2: MNHEY and SMNVEV (reference sequence). V was shortened by 6 bases and J by 2 bases, with 11 bases between the two germline ends. This CDR3 comprises 14 residues. The CDR3 protein is CASRPTTGNQPQHF. The CDR3 DNA sequence: TGTGCCAGCAGACCGACGACGGGCAATCAGCCCCAGCATTTT.

The chain combines TRBV6-5 with TRBJ2-3; 7 bases are a match to TRBD2. CDR3 length equals 15 residues. The V gene's germline CDR1 is MNHEY and CDR2 SVGAGI. Trimming removed 8 bases from V and 0 bases from J; junction bases left unmatched: 8. The CDR3 DNA follows: TGTGCCAGCTCTAACCGCGGGGGAAGCACAGATACGCAGTATTTT. This translates into CASSNRGGSTDTQYF.

The V gene is TRBV27, the J gene TRBJ2-5, with D tentatively TRBD2 (5 bases). This CDR3 contains 17 residues. Trimming left V 5 bases short and J 1 base short, with 20 bases between. The germline V gene encodes CDR1 MNHEY and CDR2 SMNVEV (reference sequence). CDR3 sequence reads: CASSQTRHGVSQETQYF. The CDR3 DNA reads as TGTGCCAGCAGTCAGACGAGGCACGGGGTATCCCAAGAGACCCAGTACTTC.

The V gene is TRBV6-6, the J gene TRBJ1-2, with D tentatively TRBD1 (5 bases). Germline CDR1 reads MNHNY; CDR2 reads SVGAGI (reference sequence). This CDR3 is built from 15 residues. V was clipped by 2 bases and J by 8 bases, with 18 bases between them. CDR3 bases: TGTGCCAGCAGTTACGGAGGGACCCCTATGGGGGGCTACACCTTC. As protein: CASSYGGTPMGGYTF.

V and J are TRBV4-3 and TRBJ1-3, with TRBD1 matching 9 bases. CDR3 length: 18 amino acids. Per the germline V gene, CDR1 is LGHNA and CDR2 is YSLEER. The junction had 6 bases not matched to a gene; V was cut back by 0 bases and J by 0 bases. The CDR3 DNA reads TGCGCCAGCAGCCAAGATCAGGACAGGGGTAGCTCTGGAAACACCATATATTTT. Its translation: CASSQDQDRGSSGNTIYF.

Worth noting for this clonotype: The junction differs from germline at one of its ends, possibly a read error. The chain employs TRBV10-2 and TRBJ2-3; 7 bases fit TRBD1. Germline assignment: CDR1 WSHSY and CDR2 SAAADI. This CDR3 is built from 15 residues. CDR3 bases: TGCGCCAGCACCTTACAGGGGAGAAGCACAGGTACGCAGTATTTT. Translating it yields CASTLQGRSTGTQYF.